These T cell receptor beta chains were read from a single sample in a study of cytotoxic CD8 clonotypes in ibrutinib-treated CLL. Libraries were prepared by immunoSEQ multiplex PCR; TCRdb keeps only in-frame clonotypes and omits some of them. This table has around 310,000 clones, 80% appearing once. The source material was PBMCs, sampled before ibrutinib treatment. These TCRs come from a human donor with chronic lymphocytic leukemia. The CDR3 runs from the conserved cysteine through the conserved F or W. D genes are given only for firm matches. Not every row has a clone size; where given, it reads once, few, many or a size class.

D gene: NA; V gene: TRBV25-1; J gene: TRBJ2-7; clone size: few; CDR3 DNA: TGTGCCAGCAGTGAATCCCCCTACGAGCAGTACTTC; CDR3 protein: CASSESPYEQYF
D gene: NA; V gene: TRBV6-6; J gene: TRBJ2-3; clone size: NA; CDR3 DNA: TGTGCCAGCAGTCCAAAACTTACAGATACGCAGTATTTT; CDR3 protein: CASSPKLTDTQYF
D gene: TRBD2; V gene: TRBV5-1; J gene: TRBJ2-1; clone size: NA; CDR3 DNA: TGCGCCAGCAGGGGGCGGGAGTCGTACAATGAGCAGTTCTTC; CDR3 protein: CASRGRESYNEQFF
D gene: NA; V gene: TRBV7-3; J gene: TRBJ2-3; clone size: NA; CDR3 DNA: TGTGCCAGCAGCTTATATGGTGCGGGGAGCACAGATACGCAGTATTTT; CDR3 protein: CASSLYGAGSTDTQYF
D gene: NA; V gene: TRBV5-1; J gene: TRBJ2-6; clone size: NA; CDR3 DNA: TGCGCCACCGGGAACTCTGGGGCCAACGTCCTGACTTTC; CDR3 protein: CATGNSGANVLTF
D gene: NA; V gene: TRBV4-1; J gene: TRBJ1-1; clone size: NA; CDR3 DNA: TGCGCCAGCAGCCAAGCGAACCTCAGGGATTTTGAAGCTTTCTTT; CDR3 protein: CASSQANLRDFEAFF
D gene: TRBD1; V gene: TRBV6-1; J gene: TRBJ2-1; clone size: NA; CDR3 DNA: TGTGCCAGCAGACCGGGACAGGGTGTGAATGAGCAGTTCTTC; CDR3 protein: CASRPGQGVNEQFF
D gene: NA; V gene: TRBV6-1; J gene: TRBJ1-5; clone size: NA; CDR3 DNA: TGTGCCAGCAATTACCCGCGGGAAGATCAGCCCCAGCATTTT; CDR3 protein: CASNYPREDQPQHF
D gene: TRBD2; V gene: TRBV27; J gene: TRBJ2-1; clone size: once; CDR3 DNA: TGTGCCAGCAGCCCCAAGTTCCTAGCGGGAGCTGTTATTGATTCCTACAATGAGCAGTTCTTC; CDR3 protein: CASSPKFLAGAVIDSYNEQFF
D gene: NA; V gene: TRBV27; J gene: TRBJ2-7; clone size: NA; CDR3 DNA: TGTGCCAGCAGTTTCCACGGACGGCGGATGGACGAGCAGTACTTC; CDR3 protein: CASSFHGRRMDEQYF
D gene: NA; V gene: TRBV19; J gene: TRBJ2-3; clone size: NA; CDR3 DNA: TGTGCCAGTGGAAAGGGGACTACAGATACGCAGTATTTT; CDR3 protein: CASGKGTTDTQYF
D gene: TRBD2; V gene: TRBV9; J gene: TRBJ2-1; clone size: NA; CDR3 DNA: TGTGCCAGCAGCGCACGTAGCGGGAACTCCTACAATGAGCAGTTCTTC; CDR3 protein: CASSARSGNSYNEQFF
D gene: TRBD1; V gene: TRBV19; J gene: TRBJ1-5; clone size: NA; CDR3 DNA: TGTGCCAGTAGTACTAGACAGGGTGCCGGCAATCAGCCCCAGCATTTT; CDR3 protein: CASSTRQGAGNQPQHF
D gene: NA; V gene: TRBV7-2; J gene: TRBJ2-3; clone size: NA; CDR3 DNA: TGTGCCAGCAGCCCTTCAAGGGCCGATGCTACAGATACGCAGTATTTT; CDR3 protein: CASSPSRADATDTQYF
D gene: TRBD2; V gene: TRBV9; J gene: TRBJ2-1; clone size: once; CDR3 DNA: TGTGCCAGCAGCGCCCTCTCCACTAGCGGCTCATCGGGGAATGAGCAGTTCTTC; CDR3 protein: CASSALSTSGSSGNEQFF
D gene: NA; V gene: TRBV5-4; J gene: TRBJ1-4; clone size: NA; CDR3 DNA: TGTGCCAGCAGCTTGGGTGGGTCAACTAATGAAAAACTGTTTTTT; CDR3 protein: CASSLGGSTNEKLFF
D gene: NA; V gene: TRBV6-5; J gene: TRBJ2-5; clone size: few; CDR3 DNA: TGTGCCAGCAGTGACCTGTATGGAGAGACCCAGTACTTC; CDR3 protein: CASSDLYGETQYF
D gene: NA; V gene: TRBV9; J gene: TRBJ1-5; clone size: NA; CDR3 DNA: TGTGCCAGCAGCGAGGACGGAGGCAATCAGCCCCAGCATTTT; CDR3 protein: CASSEDGGNQPQHF
D gene: TRBD1; V gene: TRBV15; J gene: TRBJ2-7; clone size: NA; CDR3 DNA: TGTGCCACCAGCTTAAGACAGGGGGGATCCTACGAGCAGTACTTC; CDR3 protein: CATSLRQGGSYEQYF
D gene: NA; V gene: TRBV10-1; J gene: TRBJ2-1; clone size: NA; CDR3 DNA: TGCGCCAGCAGTTCCTACAATGAGCAGTTCTTC; CDR3 protein: CASSSYNEQFF